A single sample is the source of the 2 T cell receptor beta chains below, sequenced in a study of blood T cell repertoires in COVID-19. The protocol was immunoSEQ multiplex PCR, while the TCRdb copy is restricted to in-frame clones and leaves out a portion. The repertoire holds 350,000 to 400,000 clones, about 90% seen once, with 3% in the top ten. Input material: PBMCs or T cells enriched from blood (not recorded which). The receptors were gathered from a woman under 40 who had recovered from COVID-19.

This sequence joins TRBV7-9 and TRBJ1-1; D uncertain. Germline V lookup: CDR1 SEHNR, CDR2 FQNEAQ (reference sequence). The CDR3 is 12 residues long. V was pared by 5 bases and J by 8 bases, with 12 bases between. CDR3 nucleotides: TGTGCCAGCAGCACATCCCAATTAGAAGCTTTCTTT. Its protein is CASSTSQLEAFF.

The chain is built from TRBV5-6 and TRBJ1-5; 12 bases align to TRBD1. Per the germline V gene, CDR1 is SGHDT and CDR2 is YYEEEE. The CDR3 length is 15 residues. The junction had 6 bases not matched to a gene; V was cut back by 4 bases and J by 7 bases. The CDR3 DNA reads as TGTGCCAGCAGCGGGGACAGGGGGCGCCGCCAGCCCCAGCATTTT. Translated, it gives CASSGDRGRRQPQHF.